This is a list of T cell receptor beta chains from one sample in a study of cytomegalovirus exposure and HLA in healthy donors. This table comes from immunoSEQ multiplex PCR, and its TCRdb copy is limited to in-frame clones, with some not included. Found here are some 140,000 clones, 70% to 80% of them singletons; the top ten hold around 1.9%. Material: PBMCs. These receptors were obtained from a man younger than 40 in good health and CMV-seronegative. Both conserved end residues are part of each CDR3. Each record gives: V gene, J gene, clone size, CDR3 protein. The size of a clone is reported for some rows only, either as once, few or many, or as a class for expanded clones.

TRBV4-3	TRBJ2-2	.	CASSQARVGVQGGELFF
TRBV30	TRBJ1-4	once	CAWRGGTRVYTYKLFF
TRBV29-1	TRBJ2-3	.	CSVARGSGTDTQYF
TRBV6-6	TRBJ1-1	.	CASSYSTGGDGTEAFF
TRBV30	TRBJ1-2	.	CASRQDREDGYTF
TRBV27	TRBJ1-6	.	CASSFGSGGSSPLHF
TRBV5-1	TRBJ2-5	.	CASSLVQGYQETQYF
TRBV30	.	.	CAWREVGAYEQYF
TRBV13	TRBJ2-1	.	CASSLRTSGGWNEQFF
TRBV7-7	TRBJ2-7	.	CASSFSGGYEQYF
TRBV19	TRBJ2-2	.	CASSMGLQVSGELFF
TRBV5-6	TRBJ1-2	.	CASSLSGRGYTF
TRBV15	TRBJ2-7	.	CATARDRSSYEQYF
TRBV7-2	TRBJ2-7	.	CASSLEVGGGTYEQYF
TRBV6-6	TRBJ2-7	few	CASRTGNYEQYF
TRBV6-1	TRBJ2-7	few	CASKPRGTYEQYF
TRBV10-3	TRBJ2-7	.	CAKTGVKQYF
TRBV6-6	TRBJ2-3	.	CASSYGLAGRTDTQYF
TRBV7-8	TRBJ2-7	.	CASSGMKGPVEQYF
TRBV2	TRBJ2-7	once	CASSEGTEQYEQYF
TRBV7-9	TRBJ2-1	.	CASSLGQGHNEQFF
TRBV19	TRBJ2-5	.	CASSPGDGETQYF
TRBV7-9	TRBJ2-5	.	CASSQSQGRGETQYF
TRBV2	TRBJ1-1	.	CASSRTVEEAFF
TRBV7-8	TRBJ1-1	few	CATSGTGGTEAFF
TRBV5-4	TRBJ1-3	.	CASSSWTGTYSGNTIYF
TRBV10-3	TRBJ1-2	.	CAISGLQAGSFGGYTF
TRBV6-5	TRBJ1-1	.	CASSLTGGESTEAFF
TRBV5-1	TRBJ2-6	.	CASSPGSGANVLTF
TRBV19	TRBJ2-2	.	CASSMDRVDTGELFF
TRBV7-6	TRBJ2-5	.	CASSLVQGSQQETQYF
TRBV6-5	TRBJ2-2	.	CASRYEAIGELFF
TRBV10-3	TRBJ2-1	.	CAIRDRAGTGKSEQFF
TRBV9	TRBJ2-7	.	CASSGSGGVNGYEQYF
TRBV19	TRBJ1-5	.	CASSIHWQGGNQPQHF
TRBV28	TRBJ2-2	.	CASSSLRDRRPNTGELFF
TRBV7-9	TRBJ2-7	.	CASGRGFSEEQYF
TRBV25-1	TRBJ2-7	once	CASSERGDNSGYEQYF
TRBV5-4	TRBJ2-3	.	CARHAGGPKYF
TRBV5-1	TRBJ2-1	once	CASSKTGGWDEQFF
TRBV27	TRBJ1-1	.	CASSLSAGLNTEAFF
TRBV4-3	TRBJ2-7	.	CASSPVGTGFSYEQYF
TRBV7-2	TRBJ1-3	few	CASSLLNQDTIYF
TRBV28	TRBJ2-7	.	CASSRPRGGGAYEQYF
TRBV5-1	TRBJ1-3	.	CASSLSMAEGTIYF
TRBV27	TRBJ1-1	.	CASRVLPNTEAFF